These 21 T cell receptor beta chains were all obtained from the same sample, sequenced in a study of OX40 agonist ivuxolimab in advanced cancers. Libraries were prepared by immunoSEQ multiplex PCR; TCRdb keeps only in-frame clonotypes and omits some of them. The data show 11,000 or so clones, with about four fifths seen just once and about 43% held by the top ten. The sequences come from CD4+ or CD8+ T cells sorted from blood, collected in a trial of the OX40 agonist ivuxolimab. The receptor source for this set is an adult with an advanced solid tumor such as melanoma, head and neck, liver or kidney cancer.

V gene TRBV7-9 combines with J gene TRBJ1-1; 9 nucleotides match TRBD1. V was pared by 4 bases and J by 9 bases, with 12 bases of the junction left unmatched. The CDR3 has 15 residues. Germline CDR1 reads SEHNR; CDR2 reads FQNEAQ (reference sequence). The CDR3 sequence: CASSSQTGGVLQAFF. The CDR3 region has the DNA TGTGCCAGCAGCTCGCAGACAGGGGGAGTTTTGCAAGCTTTCTTT.

V and J are TRBV29-1 and TRBJ2-1, with D unclear. Germline loops: CDR1 SQVTM, CDR2 ANQGSEA. CDR3 length: 14 residues. Deletions cut 5 bases from V and 0 bases from J, with 11 bases between. CDR3 sequence (DNA): TGCAGCGTTAACAGTGGCAGCTCCTACAATGAGCAGTTCTTC. Translating it yields CSVNSGSSYNEQFF.

This chain connects TRBV4-3 to TRBJ2-3, with 7 bases fitting TRBD2. The CDR3 covers 16 residues. Per germline, CDR1 LGHNA and CDR2 YSLEER. Trimming removed 0 bases from V and 2 bases from J; junction bases left unmatched: 5. Written as DNA, the CDR3 is TGCGCCAGCAGCCAAGATCCAGGACTAGTCACAGATACGCAGTATTTT. Its protein product is CASSQDPGLVTDTQYF.

V and J are TRBV18 and TRBJ1-2; 11 bases match TRBD1. Germline CDR1 KGHSH, CDR2 LQKENI. CDR3 size: 17 residues. The ends lost 2 bases at V and 4 bases at J; junction bases unmatched: 9. Written as DNA, the CDR3 is TGTGCCAGCTCACCATATGGGACAGGGGGAACAACCTATGGCTACACCTTC. It specifies CASSPYGTGGTTYGYTF.

The chain recombines TRBV11-2 with TRBJ2-7; D gene unclear. Germline V CDR1 and CDR2: SGHAT, FQNNGV. The CDR3 contains 11 residues. V was clipped by 5 bases and J by 6 bases, with 8 bases between them. The CDR3, as DNA: TGTGCCAGCAGCCTCAACTTCGAGCAGTACTTC. It codes for CASSLNFEQYF.

The CDR3 nucleotides are TGTGCCAGCAGTTTTGCTAGCGGGGGGGTAGTCAACGTCCTGACTTTC. This gives the protein CASSFASGGVVNVLTF. The chain recombines TRBV27 with TRBJ2-6; TRBD2 agrees at 12 bases. Unmatched junction bases numbered 6, after V lost 3 bases and J lost 9 bases. The CDR3 runs to 16 residues. CDR1 MNHEY and CDR2 SMNVEV come from the germline V gene (reference sequence).

The chain uses TRBV7-3 and TRBJ1-6, with D maybe TRBD1 (6 bases). Trimming took 2 bases from V and 10 from J, leaving 15 bases between them. The CDR3 loop spans 15 amino acids. Germline CDR1 is SGHTA and CDR2 is FQGTGA. CDR3 in DNA: TGTGCCAGCAGCTTAGTGCCAGGGGTAGGATCACCCCTCCACTTT. This encodes CASSLVPGVGSPLHF.

Many counts were recorded for this clone. The gene calls are TRBV6-1 and TRBJ2-7; D is uncertain. Trimming cost V 3 bases and J 2 bases, with 8 bases left between them. There are 13 residues in the CDR3. Per germline, CDR1 MNHNS and CDR2 SASEGT. The CDR3 nucleotides read TGTGCCAGCAGTGATCAAGAAACCTACGAGCAGTACTTC. Protein sequence: CASSDQETYEQYF.

This clone has just one count. J is TRBJ1-2 and V is TRBV7-4; D not resolved. The germline CDR1 and CDR2 sequences are SGHVT and SQSDAQ. CDR3 length: 13 amino acids. The V end lost 4 bases, the J end lost 4 bases, and 10 bases lay between the germline ends. CDR3 nucleotide sequence: TGTGCCAGCAGCTCCGACAACCTCTATGGCTACACCTTC. Protein product: CASSSDNLYGYTF.

V usage is TRBV13 and J usage is TRBJ1-2, with TRBD1 as a possible D gene (6 bases). The V and J ends lost 4 bases and 5 bases respectively, with 17 bases between them. CDR3 length equals 15 residues. In germline, CDR1 is PRHDT, CDR2 FYEKMQ (reference sequence). CDR3 sequence reads: CASSSYRDQGYGYTF. CDR3 sequence (DNA): TGTGCCAGCAGCTCTTACCGGGACCAGGGGTATGGCTACACCTTC.

The chain has TRBV7-9 and TRBJ2-7, with D perhaps matching TRBD1 (5 bases). The germline V gene has CDR1 SEHNR and CDR2 FQNEAQ (reference sequence). The CDR3 runs to 17 residues. The germline V and J ends were trimmed by 3 bases and 3 bases, with 21 bases remaining between them. The CDR3 DNA reads TGTGCCAGCAGCTTTTACCCTCGACAGCTACTAAACTACGAGCAGTACTTC. It specifies CASSFYPRQLLNYEQYF.

The rearrangement links TRBV7-3 to TRBJ2-3; no definite D call. There are 16 residues in the CDR3. From germline, CDR1 is SGHTA and CDR2 FQGTGA. V was clipped by 4 bases and J by 6 bases, with 20 bases between them. CDR3 residues: CASSSDTMGSQDTQYF. CDR3 sequence (DNA): TGTGCCAGCAGCTCCGACACGATGGGGTCGCAGGATACGCAGTATTTT.

The chain has TRBV7-3 and TRBJ1-5; D gene ambiguous. Germline lookup yields CDR1 SGHTA and CDR2 FQGTGA. The CDR3 has 13 residues. V lost 3 bases to trimming and J lost 4 bases, with 7 bases between them. The CDR3 reads CASSLGPNQPQHF. The CDR3, as DNA: TGTGCCAGCAGCTTGGGTCCTAATCAGCCCCAGCATTTT.

The chain combines TRBV6-5 with TRBJ2-7; no clear D. This CDR3 has 12 amino acids. Trimming pared 3 bases from V and 6 bases from J, leaving 9 bases between. Germline CDR1 reads MNHEY; CDR2 reads SVGAGI. CDR3 coding DNA: TGTGCCAGCAGTTATTCACGGTCCGAGCAGTACTTC. This sequence encodes CASSYSRSEQYF.

The chain couples TRBV5-5 to TRBJ2-7; D unclear. Per germline, CDR1 SGHKS and CDR2 YYEKEE (reference sequence). The CDR3 length is 14 residues. Trimming removed 3 bases at V and 3 bases at J, with 13 bases between. In DNA form, the CDR3 reads TGTGCCAGCAGCTCCCCGCTGTCCTACTACGAGCAGTACTTC. Translated: CASSSPLSYYEQYF.

The chain couples TRBV28 to TRBJ1-6, with D possibly matching TRBD1 (5 bases). V gave up 3 bases and J gave up 0 bases, with 6 bases separating them. The CDR3 sequence is 15 residues long. Looked up from germline, CDR1 is MDHEN and CDR2 is SYDVKM. The DNA of the CDR3 is TGTGCCAGCAGTTTCAGGGCCTCCTATAATTCACCCCTCCACTTT. Translating gives CASSFRASYNSPLHF.

The V call is TRBV4-3, the J call TRBJ1-1; TRBD1 matches 9 bases. The CDR3 totals 17 residues. V lost 1 base to trimming and J lost 4 bases; unmatched junction nucleotides: 10. Per germline, CDR1 LGHNA and CDR2 YSLEER. CDR3: CASSQGTGQGSGTEAFF. The CDR3 DNA follows: TGCGCCAGCAGCCAAGGGACGGGACAGGGATCGGGCACTGAAGCTTTCTTT.

The chain combines TRBV7-3 with TRBJ2-3; weak D call: TRBD2 (5 bases). V lost 2 bases to trimming and J lost 8 bases, with 17 bases between them. The CDR3 runs to 15 residues. Germline V gene data show CDR1 as SGHTA and CDR2 as FQGTGA. The CDR3 spells CASSLSPLRAATQYF. CDR3 in DNA: TGTGCCAGCAGCTTATCCCCCCTGCGGGCGGCTACGCAGTATTTT.

The gene calls are TRBV27 and TRBJ2-5, with 7 positions matching TRBD1. From germline, CDR1 is MNHEY and CDR2 SMNVEV (reference sequence). J lost 7 bases, V lost 8 bases, and 10 bases had no gene match. This CDR3 spans 13 amino acids. CDR3 coding DNA: TGTGCCAGCGGCCTCAAGGGGGCTGGGACCCAGTACTTC. The encoded protein is CASGLKGAGTQYF.

This clone was seen many times. This chain joins TRBV19 and TRBJ2-1, with TRBD1 identical over 9 bases. V was clipped by 6 bases and J by 3 bases; unmatched bases: 6. In germline, CDR1 is LNHDA, CDR2 SQIVND (reference sequence). The CDR3 is made up of 15 amino acids. DNA of the CDR3: TGTGCCAGTAGCACCGGGACAGGGTACTACAATGAGCAGTTCTTC. Translation: CASSTGTGYYNEQFF.

This clone showed up just once. This sequence joins TRBV4-3 and TRBJ2-7; the match to TRBD1 covers 8 bases. The CDR3 sequence is 12 residues long. Per germline, CDR1 LGHNA and CDR2 YSLEER. J was trimmed by 3 bases and V by 5 bases; bases with no gene match: 0. The DNA for the CDR3 is TGCGCCAGCAGCGGACAGGGCTACGAGCAGTACTTC. Translating gives CASSGQGYEQYF.